This is a list of T cell receptor beta chains from one sample in a study of T cells in Graves' hyperthyroidism and ophthalmopathy. TCRdb recomputed calls from the multiplex PCR reads with MiXCR, one row per CDR3 protein. The sample comprises almost 500,000 distinct CDR3 sequences, around a fifth of which are singletons, and roughly 49% rests with the top ten. Sequencing input: blood. These TCRs come from a woman between 65 and 79 years old with Graves' ophthalmopathy. CDR3s include the opening cysteine and the closing phenylalanine or tryptophan. D genes are given only for firm matches. Expanded clones get a size class; other rows say once, few or many, or leave the size out.

v_gene: TRBV18; j_gene: TRBJ1-1; abundance: NA; d_gene: TRBD1; CDR3aa: CASSPGQGVAEAFF; CDR3nt: TGTGCCAGCTCACCCGGACAGGGGGTCGCTGAAGCTTTCTTT
v_gene: TRBV29-1; j_gene: TRBJ2-3; abundance: NA; d_gene: NA; CDR3aa: CSASFLDTQYF; CDR3nt: TGCAGCGCCTCCTTTTTGGATACGCAGTATTTT
v_gene: TRBV13; j_gene: TRBJ2-1; abundance: few; d_gene: NA; CDR3aa: CASSPRINEQFF; CDR3nt: TGTGCCAGCAGCCCCCGAATCAATGAGCAGTTCTTC
v_gene: TRBV19; j_gene: TRBJ1-1; abundance: NA; d_gene: TRBD1; CDR3aa: CASRGTGVQGTEAFF; CDR3nt: TGTGCCAGTAGGGGGACAGGAGTTCAGGGCACTGAAGCTTTCTTT
v_gene: TRBV3-1; j_gene: TRBJ1-4; abundance: NA; d_gene: NA; CDR3aa: CASSQGSGATNEKLFF; CDR3nt: TGTGCCAGCAGCCAAGGGTCAGGTGCAACTAATGAAAAACTGTTTTTT
v_gene: TRBV27; j_gene: TRBJ1-1; abundance: many; d_gene: NA; CDR3aa: CASSLFQGNTEAFF; CDR3nt: TGTGCCAGCAGTTTATTCCAGGGGAACACTGAAGCTTTCTTT
v_gene: TRBV2; j_gene: TRBJ2-3; abundance: many; d_gene: NA; CDR3aa: CASKILREVFPKGTDTQYF; CDR3nt: TGTGCCAGCAAGATTTTGCGGGAAGTTTTCCCAAAGGGCACAGATACGCAGTATTTT
v_gene: TRBV4-1; j_gene: TRBJ2-1; abundance: NA; d_gene: NA; CDR3aa: CASSQLIEKKGDNEQFF; CDR3nt: TGCGCCAGCAGCCAATTGATAGAAAAAAAGGGTGACAATGAGCAGTTCTTC
v_gene: TRBV28; j_gene: TRBJ1-5; abundance: NA; d_gene: NA; CDR3aa: CASKFDRSNQPQHF; CDR3nt: TGTGCCAGCAAATTCGACCGTAGCAATCAGCCCCAGCATTTT
v_gene: TRBV10-3; j_gene: TRBJ2-3; abundance: many; d_gene: TRBD2; CDR3aa: CAISLTSGTDTQYF; CDR3nt: TGTGCCATCAGTCTGACTAGCGGAACAGATACGCAGTATTTT
v_gene: TRBV5-1; j_gene: TRBJ2-7; abundance: NA; d_gene: TRBD1; CDR3aa: CASSRRADRGEQYF; CDR3nt: TGCGCCAGCAGCCGTAGGGCGGACAGGGGGGAGCAGTACTTC
v_gene: TRBV5-1; j_gene: TRBJ2-7; abundance: NA; d_gene: NA; CDR3aa: CASSLVPGAGEQYF; CDR3nt: TGCGCCAGCAGCTTGGTACCGGGGGCGGGCGAGCAGTACTTC
v_gene: TRBV6-1; j_gene: TRBJ2-5; abundance: NA; d_gene: NA; CDR3aa: CASSTDRQETQYF; CDR3nt: TGTGCCAGCAGTACGGATCGGCAAGAGACCCAGTACTTC
v_gene: TRBV19; j_gene: TRBJ2-1; abundance: few; d_gene: TRBD2; CDR3aa: CASSLTSGSMNEQFF; CDR3nt: TGTGCCAGTAGTTTGACTAGCGGGAGTATGAATGAGCAGTTCTTC
v_gene: TRBV28; j_gene: TRBJ2-1; abundance: many; d_gene: NA; CDR3aa: CASSLISRNNEQFF; CDR3nt: TGTGCCAGCAGTCTTATTTCAAGAAACAATGAGCAGTTCTTC
v_gene: TRBV7-6; j_gene: TRBJ1-5; abundance: NA; d_gene: TRBD1; CDR3aa: CASSLGTGTLQPQHF; CDR3nt: TGTGCCAGCAGCTTAGGGACAGGGACCCTTCAGCCCCAGCATTTT
v_gene: TRBV20-1; j_gene: TRBJ2-7; abundance: NA; d_gene: TRBD2; CDR3aa: CSARKVAGTYEQYF; CDR3nt: TGCAGTGCTAGAAAAGTAGCGGGAACCTACGAGCAGTACTTC
v_gene: TRBV2; j_gene: TRBJ2-3; abundance: many; d_gene: TRBD2; CDR3aa: CASRTSGTITDTQYF; CDR3nt: TGTGCCAGCCGCACTAGCGGCACTATCACAGATACGCAGTATTTT
v_gene: TRBV5-1; j_gene: TRBJ2-5; abundance: NA; d_gene: NA; CDR3aa: CASSLAATFQETQYF; CDR3nt: TGCGCCAGCAGCTTGGCAGCGACATTCCAAGAGACCCAGTACTTC
v_gene: TRBV9; j_gene: TRBJ1-1; abundance: NA; d_gene: TRBD1; CDR3aa: CASSPGGPSTEAFF; CDR3nt: TGTGCCAGCAGCCCAGGGGGGCCGAGCACTGAAGCTTTCTTT
v_gene: TRBV18; j_gene: TRBJ2-1; abundance: NA; d_gene: TRBD1; CDR3aa: CASSPGTGINEQFF; CDR3nt: TGTGCCAGCTCACCCGGGACAGGGATCAATGAGCAGTTCTTC
v_gene: TRBV6-2/TRBV6-3; j_gene: TRBJ2-3; abundance: NA; d_gene: TRBD2; CDR3aa: CASRPLAGVGTGRTDTQYF; CDR3nt: TGTGCCAGCAGGCCACTAGCGGGAGTAGGTACTGGTAGGACAGATACGCAGTATTTT
v_gene: TRBV6-2/TRBV6-3; j_gene: TRBJ1-2; abundance: many; d_gene: NA; CDR3aa: CASSYAPTRGGGYTF; CDR3nt: TGTGCCAGCAGTTACGCTCCTACTAGGGGCGGCGGCTACACCTTC
v_gene: TRBV15; j_gene: TRBJ1-4; abundance: few; d_gene: TRBD1; CDR3aa: CATSAGGSDEKLFF; CDR3nt: TGTGCCACCAGCGCAGGGGGCAGTGACGAAAAACTGTTTTTT
v_gene: TRBV3-1; j_gene: TRBJ1-1; abundance: few; d_gene: NA; CDR3aa: CASSHARMNTEAFF; CDR3nt: TGTGCCAGCAGCCACGCCCGCATGAACACTGAAGCTTTCTTT
v_gene: TRBV2; j_gene: TRBJ1-2; abundance: few; d_gene: NA; CDR3aa: CASILDRGYGYTF; CDR3nt: TGTGCCAGCATTCTCGATCGAGGGTATGGCTACACCTTC
v_gene: TRBV7-2; j_gene: TRBJ1-6; abundance: NA; d_gene: TRBD1; CDR3aa: CASSLDGQVPGTPLHF; CDR3nt: TGTGCCAGCAGCTTGGATGGACAGGTCCCGGGGACGCCCCTCCACTTT
v_gene: TRBV10-3; j_gene: TRBJ2-7; abundance: NA; d_gene: NA; CDR3aa: CAISDPLKGEVYEQYF; CDR3nt: TGTGCCATCAGTGATCCCCTAAAGGGGGAAGTATACGAGCAGTACTTC
v_gene: TRBV6-1; j_gene: TRBJ1-6; abundance: few; d_gene: TRBD1; CDR3aa: CASRWDRDNSPLHF; CDR3nt: TGTGCCAGCAGATGGGACAGGGATAATTCACCCCTCCACTTT
v_gene: TRBV20-1; j_gene: TRBJ1-2; abundance: NA; d_gene: NA; CDR3aa: CSARSGTDGYTF; CDR3nt: TGCAGTGCTAGATCCGGGACGGATGGCTACACCTTC
v_gene: TRBV7-9; j_gene: TRBJ2-1; abundance: NA; d_gene: TRBD2; CDR3aa: CAISGRAGVENEQFF; CDR3nt: TGTGCCATAAGCGGGAGGGCCGGTGTAGAAAATGAGCAGTTCTTC
v_gene: TRBV28; j_gene: TRBJ1-5; abundance: NA; d_gene: TRBD1; CDR3aa: CASRAGTGGWWNQPQHF; CDR3nt: TGTGCCAGCAGAGCCGGGACAGGGGGCTGGTGGAATCAGCCCCAGCATTTT
v_gene: TRBV19; j_gene: TRBJ2-1; abundance: NA; d_gene: NA; CDR3aa: CASSIRRSNEQFF; CDR3nt: TGTGCCAGTAGTATTCGGCGCAGCAATGAGCAGTTCTTC
v_gene: TRBV12-3/TRBV12-4; j_gene: TRBJ2-2; abundance: many; d_gene: TRBD1; CDR3aa: CASTDRGHTGELFF; CDR3nt: TGTGCCAGCACGGACAGGGGACACACCGGGGAGCTGTTTTTT